This T cell receptor beta chain was sequenced during a study of T cells in Graves' hyperthyroidism and ophthalmopathy. Authors of the study amplified TCR beta CDR3 regions from RNA transcripts. A set of HTBI primers served as the primers for a first-round RT-PCR of the TCR CDR3. One entry per CDR3 protein, called by TCRdb with MiXCR from the multiplex PCR reads. Here the sample spans roughly 630,000 distinct CDR3 sequences, around 14% being singletons. CDR1 and CDR2 (germline): SGDLS, YYNGEE. There are 14 residues in the CDR3. The germline V and J ends were trimmed by 0 bases and 0 bases, with 7 bases remaining between them. As regards this clonotype: What it binds is not known.

Points from the study as a whole: Among clonotypes expanded in thyroid above 0.001, most were also found in blood. In validation, the model predicted ophthalmopathy. These predictions came a median roughly 7.1 months before onset.

Absent ophthalmopathy progression within 18 months defined stable Graves' hyperthyroidism. Patients were excluded for uncontrolled infection, other autoimmune disease, pregnancy or lactation. The chain couples TRBV9 to TRBJ2-7; no firm D call. The receptor comes from a woman aged 25 to 39 with Graves' hyperthyroidism. Sequencing was performed on blood. The CDR3 sequence is CASSVEALSYEQYF. CDR3 coding DNA: TGTGCCAGCAGCGTAGAGGCCCTCTCCTACGAGCAGTACTTC.